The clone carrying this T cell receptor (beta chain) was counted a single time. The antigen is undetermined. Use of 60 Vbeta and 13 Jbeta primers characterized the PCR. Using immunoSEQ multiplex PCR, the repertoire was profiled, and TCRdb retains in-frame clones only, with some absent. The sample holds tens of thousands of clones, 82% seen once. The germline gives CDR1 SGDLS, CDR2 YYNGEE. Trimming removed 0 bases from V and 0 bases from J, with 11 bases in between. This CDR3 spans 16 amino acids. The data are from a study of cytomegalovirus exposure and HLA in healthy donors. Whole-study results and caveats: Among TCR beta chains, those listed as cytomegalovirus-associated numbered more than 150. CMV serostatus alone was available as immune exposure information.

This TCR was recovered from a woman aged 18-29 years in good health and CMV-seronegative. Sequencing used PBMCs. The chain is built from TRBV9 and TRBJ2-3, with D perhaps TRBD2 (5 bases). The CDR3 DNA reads TGTGCCAGCAGCGTAGGGGTAGGGAGTAGCACAGATACGCAGTATTTT. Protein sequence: CASSVGVGSSTDTQYF.